These 22 T cell receptor beta chains share one sample of origin, sequenced in a study of blood T cell repertoires in COVID-19. Assay: immunoSEQ multiplex PCR; the TCRdb copy retains only in-frame clones and omits some. The sample lists approximately 100,000 clones, roughly four fifths occurring once. Input material: peripheral blood. The receptor set was obtained from a man between 70 and 80 years old with active or convalescent COVID-19.

This clone was counted a single time. V and J are TRBV2 and TRBJ2-7; 8 nucleotides agree with TRBD1. Losses at the gene ends were 8 bases for V and 0 bases for J; bases not matched to a gene: 6. Germline CDR1 and CDR2: SNHLY and FYNNEI. This CDR3 is 14 amino acids long. The CDR3: CASSDRVHSYEQYF. In DNA form, the CDR3 reads TGTGCCAGCTCGGACAGGGTCCACTCCTACGAGCAGTACTTC.

The V call is TRBV6-5, the J call TRBJ2-7; 8 bases fit TRBD2. Per the germline V gene, CDR1 is MNHEY and CDR2 is SVGAGI. The CDR3 contains 15 residues. V dropped 2 bases and J dropped 7; count of bases not matched to a gene: 10. CDR3 residues: CASSYIRGRSWEQYF. CDR3 DNA sequence: TGTGCCAGCAGTTACATACGCGGGAGGAGCTGGGAGCAGTACTTC.

The V call is TRBV4-1, the J call TRBJ2-5, with D possibly being TRBD1 (5 bases). The germline V gene encodes CDR1 MGHRA and CDR2 YSYEKL. With 4 bases removed from V and 5 bases from J, the gap between germline ends came to 11 bases. This CDR3 has 13 residues. DNA of the CDR3: TGCGCCAGCAGCCGACAGCTTGTGGAGACCCAGTACTTC. It codes for CASSRQLVETQYF.

This clone was seen a single time. The rearrangement links TRBV5-6 to TRBJ2-7; D uncertain. Trimming left V 0 bases short and J 6 bases short, with 7 bases between. The CDR3 loop spans 12 amino acids. The germline CDR1 and CDR2 sequences are SGHDT and YYEEEE. The DNA for the CDR3 is TGTGCCAGCAGCTTGGGGGCAGGCGAGCAGTACTTC. Amino acids: CASSLGAGEQYF.

The V gene is TRBV4-1, the J gene TRBJ2-1; maybe TRBD2 (6 bases). Germline V CDR1 and CDR2: MGHRA, YSYEKL. Between the trimmed V and J ends, which lost 2 bases and 0 bases, there was a span of 11 bases. There are 16 residues in the CDR3. CDR3 residues: CASSQIGGPSYNEQFF. For the CDR3, the DNA is TGCGCCAGCAGCCAAATCGGGGGACCCTCCTACAATGAGCAGTTCTTC.

This clone was recorded a few times. The V gene is TRBV19, the J gene TRBJ1-1, with 7 bases aligning to TRBD1. CDR3 length: 16 residues. Germline CDR1 is LNHDA and CDR2 is SQIVND (reference sequence). Losses at the gene ends were 4 bases for V and 3 bases for J; bases not matched to a gene: 11. The CDR3 reads CASSRETGLGYTEAFF. In DNA, the CDR3 is TGTGCCAGTAGTAGAGAGACAGGGCTCGGGTACACTGAAGCTTTCTTT.

The chain carries TRBV11-1 and TRBJ2-7; D call uncertain. In germline, CDR1 is SGHAT, CDR2 FQDESV (reference sequence). The CDR3 totals 13 residues. Deletions cut 1 base from V and 5 bases from J, with 9 bases between. CDR3 DNA: TGTGCCAGCAGCTTAGACTCGTCCCACGAGCAGTACTTC. Amino acids: CASSLDSSHEQYF.

CDR3 sequence (DNA): TGTGCCAGCAGTTTATATTTTCGAGGCTCCTCTCTCTCTGGGGCCAACGTCCTGACTTTC. It encodes CASSLYFRGSSLSGANVLTF. The V call is TRBV27, the J call TRBJ2-6; no firm D call. The V end lost 1 base, the J end lost 0 bases, and 19 bases lay between the germline ends. The CDR3 extends over 20 amino acids. Germline loops: CDR1 MNHEY, CDR2 SMNVEV (reference sequence). Drawing the rest from reference TRBV27 and TRBJ2-6, the complete variable domain is EAQVTQNPRYLITVTGKKLTVTCSQNMNHEYMSWYRQDPGLGLRQIYYSMNVEVTDKGDVPEGYKVSRKEKRNFPLILESPSPNQTSLYFCASSLYFRGSSLSGANVLTFGAGSRLTVL.

This chain uses TRBV7-3 with TRBJ1-2, with TRBD1 matching 9 bases. After removal of 5 bases from V and 0 bases from J, the junction contained 4 bases not matched to a gene. Germline V lookup: CDR1 SGHTA, CDR2 FQGTGA. CDR3 length: 15 amino acids. Written as DNA, the CDR3 is TGTGCCAGCAGCCGAGGACAGGGGTCTAACTATGGCTACACCTTC. It encodes CASSRGQGSNYGYTF.

V and J are TRBV7-2 and TRBJ2-7; the match to TRBD2 covers 13 bases. V was clipped by 4 bases and J by 3 bases; unmatched bases: 3. The CDR3 is 15 residues long. CDR1 and CDR2 (germline): SGHTA, FQGNSA. CDR3 protein: CASSSGLAGVYEQYF. DNA for the CDR3: TGTGCCAGCAGCTCCGGACTAGCGGGGGTCTACGAGCAGTACTTC.

This clone was observed once. This sequence joins TRBV5-1 and TRBJ1-1, with D unclear. CDR1 is SGHRS and CDR2 is YFSETQ in the germline V gene. V was clipped by 1 base and J by 4 bases, with 14 bases between them. The CDR3 loop spans 15 amino acids. Here the CDR3 DNA reads TGCGCCAGCAGCTTGACCGTTGGGCAGTCCACTGAAGCTTTCTTT. Translating it yields CASSLTVGQSTEAFF.

This chain connects TRBV19 to TRBJ2-5; 7 positions match TRBD2. The length of the CDR3 is 16 residues. CDR1 is LNHDA, CDR2 SQIVND, per germline (reference sequence). Trimming took 4 bases from V and 5 from J; bases not matched to a gene: 13. Written as DNA, the CDR3 is TGTGCCAGTAGTACCAGACTAGCAGGGAGTCGGGAGACCCAGTACTTC. This codes for CASSTRLAGSRETQYF. The entire variable domain, with the rest obtained from reference TRBV19 and TRBJ2-5, is as follows: DGGITQSPKYLFRKEGQNVTLSCEQNLNHDAMYWYRQDPGQGLRLIYYSQIVNDFQKGDIAEGYSVSREKKESFPLTVTSAQKNPTAFYLCASSTRLAGSRETQYFGPGTRLLVL.

This rearrangement joins TRBV9 to TRBJ1-2; no firm D call. The CDR3 sequence is 15 residues long. Trimming pared 4 bases from V and 4 bases from J, leaving 17 bases between. Germline-derived CDR1 and CDR2 are SGDLS and YYNGEE. CDR3: CASSQNPGSFYGYTF. The CDR3, as DNA: TGTGCCAGCAGCCAAAACCCGGGGTCCTTCTATGGCTACACCTTC.

This chain joins TRBV7-9 and TRBJ1-5; 7 nucleotides align to TRBD1. The J segment lost 4 bases and the V segment lost 2 bases, leaving 2 bases of the junction unmatched. Germline loops: CDR1 SEHNR, CDR2 FQNEAQ (reference sequence). There are 14 residues in the CDR3. Written as DNA, the CDR3 is TGTGCCAGCAGCTTACAGGGGGAAAATCAGCCCCAGCATTTT. Amino acid sequence: CASSLQGENQPQHF.

This clone was seen a few times. The chain links TRBV6-1 to TRBJ2-2; TRBD2 matches at 9 bases. The V segment lost 4 bases and the J segment 5 bases; nucleotides outside the gene matches: 8. Germline CDR1 reads MNHNS; CDR2 reads SASEGT. The CDR3 loop spans 16 amino acids. CDR3: CASSAFSGSATGELFF. The DNA for the CDR3 is TGTGCCAGCAGTGCCTTTAGCGGGAGTGCTACCGGGGAGCTGTTTTTT.

The V gene is TRBV7-6, the J gene TRBJ2-7, with D unclear. The CDR3 has 17 amino acids. Germline V lookup: CDR1 SGHVS, CDR2 FNYEAQ. The ends were cut back, 6 bases at V and 3 bases at J, with 24 bases in the middle. The CDR3 sequence: CASSSPSAFPSSYEQYF. CDR3 nucleotide sequence: TGTGCCAGCAGTTCTCCGTCGGCGTTCCCTAGTAGCTACGAGCAGTACTTC.

This sequence joins TRBV10-3 and TRBJ1-2; 10 positions match TRBD1. Germline V lookup: CDR1 ENHRY, CDR2 SYGVKD. V shed 3 bases and J 3 bases; nucleotides not matched to a gene: 7. The CDR3 extends over 16 amino acids. In DNA, the CDR3 is TGTGCCATCAGTGACCGGGACAGGGGTGGGCACTATGGCTACACCTTC. It yields the protein CAISDRDRGGHYGYTF.

The chain is built from TRBV15 and TRBJ1-6; the D is unclear. Germline loops: CDR1 LNHNV, CDR2 YYDKDF (reference sequence). The V gene lost 0 bases and the J gene lost 6 bases, with 6 bases spanning the gap. The CDR3 spans 14 residues. CDR3 amino acids: CATSRDLANSPLHF. The CDR3 bases are TGTGCCACCAGCAGAGATCTAGCTAATTCACCCCTCCACTTT.

The rearrangement links TRBV6-5 to TRBJ2-3; the match to TRBD1 covers 7 bases. The CDR3 extends over 14 amino acids. With V trimmed by 6 bases and J by 0 bases, 3 bases remained unmatched. CDR1 MNHEY and CDR2 SVGAGI come from the germline V gene. Written as DNA, the CDR3 is TGTGCCAGCAGGGACAGGACAAGCACAGATACGCAGTATTTT. It is translated as CASRDRTSTDTQYF.

The rearrangement uses TRBV18 and TRBJ1-6, with D possibly TRBD1 on 5 matching bases. CDR1 KGHSH and CDR2 LQKENI come from the germline V gene. This CDR3 contains 17 residues. V gave up 6 bases and J gave up 0 bases, with 15 bases separating them. The DNA of the CDR3 is TGTGCCAGCTCGCCGAGACAGCAAAGCTCCTATAATTCACCCCTCCACTTT. Amino acid sequence: CASSPRQQSSYNSPLHF.

The chain recombines TRBV9 with TRBJ2-7, with 9 bases fitting TRBD2. Germline CDR1 is SGDLS and CDR2 is YYNGEE. After removal of 0 bases from V and 6 bases from J, the junction contained 10 bases not matched to a gene. The CDR3 spans 16 residues. This chain's CDR3 is CASSVGGSGSRIEQYF. Written as DNA, the CDR3 is TGTGCCAGCAGCGTAGGAGGTAGCGGGAGTCGGATCGAGCAGTACTTC.

The CDR3 protein is CASSRALDSPLHF. The DNA for the CDR3 is TGTGCCAGCAGCCGGGCCTTAGATTCACCCCTCCACTTT. The chain is built from TRBV3-1 (or the pseudogene TRBV3-2) and TRBJ1-6, with D unresolved. Germline V CDR1 and CDR2: LGHDT, YNNKEL (reference sequence). The V end lost 4 bases, the J end lost 8 bases, and 9 bases lay between the germline ends. This CDR3 has 13 amino acids.